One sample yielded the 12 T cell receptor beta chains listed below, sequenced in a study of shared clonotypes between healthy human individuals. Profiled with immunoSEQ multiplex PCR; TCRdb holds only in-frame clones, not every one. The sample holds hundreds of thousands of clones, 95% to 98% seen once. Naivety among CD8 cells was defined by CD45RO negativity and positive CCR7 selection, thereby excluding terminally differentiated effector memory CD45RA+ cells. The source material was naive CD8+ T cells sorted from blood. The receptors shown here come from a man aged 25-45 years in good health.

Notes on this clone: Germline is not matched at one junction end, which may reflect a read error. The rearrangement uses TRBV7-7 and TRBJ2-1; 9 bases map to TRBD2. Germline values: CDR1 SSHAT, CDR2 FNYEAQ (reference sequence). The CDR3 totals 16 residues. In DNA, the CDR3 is TGTGCTAGCAGCTTAGGCCCCCTAGCGGGAATCAATGAGCAGTTCTTC. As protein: CASSLGPLAGINEQFF.

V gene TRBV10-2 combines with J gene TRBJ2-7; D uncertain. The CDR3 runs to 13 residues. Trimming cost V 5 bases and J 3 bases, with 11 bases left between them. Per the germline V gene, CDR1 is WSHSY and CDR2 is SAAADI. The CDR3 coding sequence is TGCGCCAGCAGTAGTGGACCCAACTACGAGCAGTACTTC. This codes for CASSSGPNYEQYF.

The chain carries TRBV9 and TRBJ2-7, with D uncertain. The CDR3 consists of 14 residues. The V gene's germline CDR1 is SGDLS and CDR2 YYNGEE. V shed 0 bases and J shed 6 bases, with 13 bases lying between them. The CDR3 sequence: CASSVVKGHGEQYF. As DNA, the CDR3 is TGTGCCAGCAGCGTAGTAAAGGGCCACGGCGAGCAGTACTTC.

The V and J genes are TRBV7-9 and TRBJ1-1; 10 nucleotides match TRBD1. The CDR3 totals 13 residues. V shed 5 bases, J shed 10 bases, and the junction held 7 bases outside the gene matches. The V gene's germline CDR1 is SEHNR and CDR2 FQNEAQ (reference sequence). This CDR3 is CASSDGQGEPAFF. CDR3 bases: TGTGCCAGCAGCGACGGACAGGGGGAGCCAGCTTTCTTT.

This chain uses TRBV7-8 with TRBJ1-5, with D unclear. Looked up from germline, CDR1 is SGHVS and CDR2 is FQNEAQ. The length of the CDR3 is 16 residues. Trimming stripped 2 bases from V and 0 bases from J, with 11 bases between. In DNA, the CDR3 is TGTGCCAGCAGCTTATTGAGATTTAATAGCAATCAGCCCCAGCATTTT. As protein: CASSLLRFNSNQPQHF.

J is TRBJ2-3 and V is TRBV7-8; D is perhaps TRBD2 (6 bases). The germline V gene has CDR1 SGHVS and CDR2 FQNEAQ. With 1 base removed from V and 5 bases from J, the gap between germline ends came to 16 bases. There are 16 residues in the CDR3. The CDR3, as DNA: TGTGCCAGCAGCTTAGTGGGGGGTTTGGGTGGAGATACGCAGTATTTT. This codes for CASSLVGGLGGDTQYF.

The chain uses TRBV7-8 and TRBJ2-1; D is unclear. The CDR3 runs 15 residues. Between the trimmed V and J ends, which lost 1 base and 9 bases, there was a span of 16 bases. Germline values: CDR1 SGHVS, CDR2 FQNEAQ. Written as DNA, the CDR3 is TGTGCCAGCAGCTTAGGGGGAAAGGCCGCTGGTGAGCAGTTCTTC. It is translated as CASSLGGKAAGEQFF.

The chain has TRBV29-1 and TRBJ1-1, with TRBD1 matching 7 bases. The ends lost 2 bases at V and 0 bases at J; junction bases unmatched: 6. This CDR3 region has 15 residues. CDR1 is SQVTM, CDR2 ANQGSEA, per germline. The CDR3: CSVELGTAMNTEAFF. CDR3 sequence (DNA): TGCAGCGTTGAATTAGGGACAGCCATGAACACTGAAGCTTTCTTT.

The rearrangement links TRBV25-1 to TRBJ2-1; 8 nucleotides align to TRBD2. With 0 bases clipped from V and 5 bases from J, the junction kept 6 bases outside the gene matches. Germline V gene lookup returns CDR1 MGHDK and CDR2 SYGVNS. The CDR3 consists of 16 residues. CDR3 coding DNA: TGTGCCAGCAGTGAATATGGTAGCGGGGCCCACAATGAGCAGTTCTTC. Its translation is CASSEYGSGAHNEQFF.

CDR3 sequence: CATSRVHNEQFF. Written as DNA, the CDR3 is TGTGCCACCAGCAGGGTTCACAATGAGCAGTTCTTC. V and J are TRBV15 and TRBJ2-1; no firm D call. Trimming shortened V by 3 bases and J by 5 bases, and 5 bases separated the two germline ends. Germline CDR1 reads LNHNV; CDR2 reads YYDKDF (reference sequence). This CDR3 is 12 amino acids long.

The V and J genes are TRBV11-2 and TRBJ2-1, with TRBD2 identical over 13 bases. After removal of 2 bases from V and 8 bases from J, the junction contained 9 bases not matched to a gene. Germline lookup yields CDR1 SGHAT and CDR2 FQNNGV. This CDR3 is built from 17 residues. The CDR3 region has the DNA TGTGCCAGCAGCTTAAGGGGCCGACTAGCGGGAGGCCATGAGCAGTTCTTC. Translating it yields CASSLRGRLAGGHEQFF.

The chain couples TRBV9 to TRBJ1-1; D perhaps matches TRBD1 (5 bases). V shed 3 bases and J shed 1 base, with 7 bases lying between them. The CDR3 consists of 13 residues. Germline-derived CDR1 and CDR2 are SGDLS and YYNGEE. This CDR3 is CASSDQGNTEAFF. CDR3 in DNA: TGTGCCAGCAGCGATCAGGGGAACACTGAAGCTTTCTTT. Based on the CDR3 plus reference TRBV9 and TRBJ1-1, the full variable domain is DSGVTQTPKHLITATGQRVTLRCSPRSGDLSVYWYQQSLDQGLQFLIQYYNGEERAKGNILERFSAQQFPDLHSELNLSSLELGDSALYFCASSDQGNTEAFFGQGTRLTVV.